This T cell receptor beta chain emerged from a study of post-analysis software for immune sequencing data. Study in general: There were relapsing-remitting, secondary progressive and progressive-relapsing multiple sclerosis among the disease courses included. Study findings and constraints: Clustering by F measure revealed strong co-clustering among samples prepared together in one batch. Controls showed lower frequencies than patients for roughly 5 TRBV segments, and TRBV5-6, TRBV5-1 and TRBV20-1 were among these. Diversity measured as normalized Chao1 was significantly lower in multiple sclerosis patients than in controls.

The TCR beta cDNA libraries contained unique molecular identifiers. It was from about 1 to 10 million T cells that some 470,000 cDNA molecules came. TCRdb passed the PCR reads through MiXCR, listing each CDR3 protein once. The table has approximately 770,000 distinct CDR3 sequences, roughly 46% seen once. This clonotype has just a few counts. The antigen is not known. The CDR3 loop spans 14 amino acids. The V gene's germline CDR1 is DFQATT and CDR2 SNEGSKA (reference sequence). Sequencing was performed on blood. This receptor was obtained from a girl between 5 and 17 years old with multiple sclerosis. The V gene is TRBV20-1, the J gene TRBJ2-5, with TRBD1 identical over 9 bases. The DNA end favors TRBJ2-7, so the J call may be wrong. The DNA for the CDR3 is TGCAGTGCTATGGGGGACAGGGACGTAGTCGAGCAGTACTTC. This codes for CSAMGDRDVVEQYF.